These 15 T cell receptor beta chains were all obtained from the same sample, sequenced in a study of graft-versus-host responses after intestinal transplantation. Method: immunoSEQ multiplex PCR; TCRdb's copy keeps in-frame clones and lacks some. The sample holds about 90,000 clones, about 88% seen once. These receptors have no identified antigens. The sample in question was unstimulated CD4+ T cells sorted from spleen or lymph node cells, obtained before transplant. The receptor set was obtained from a human donor who was the organ donor for an intestinal transplant.

The chain recombines TRBV5-6 with TRBJ1-6; D is possibly TRBD1 (6 bases). The germline V gene encodes CDR1 SGHDT and CDR2 YYEEEE. V lost 4 bases to trimming and J lost 0 bases, with 17 bases between them. This CDR3 spans 18 amino acids. CDR3: CASSPLTGGHSYNSPLHF. In DNA form, the CDR3 reads TGTGCCAGCAGCCCCCTGACGGGGGGCCACTCCTATAATTCACCCCTCCACTTT. The whole variable domain, remainder taken from reference TRBV5-6 and TRBJ1-6, is DAGVTQSPTHLIKTRGQQVTLRCSPKSGHDTVSWYQQALGQGPQFIFQYYEEEERQRGNFPDRFSGHQFPNYSSELNVNALLLGDSALYLCASSPLTGGHSYNSPLHFGNGTRLTVT.

The chain joins TRBV27 to TRBJ2-7; D unclear. The V end was cut by 5 bases, the J end by 2 bases, with 7 bases between. This CDR3 comprises 12 residues. Germline loops: CDR1 MNHEY, CDR2 SMNVEV (reference sequence). CDR3 sequence reads: CASSPRAYEQYF. The CDR3, as DNA: TGTGCCAGCAGTCCCCGCGCCTACGAGCAGTACTTC.

This clone was counted a single time. The chain is built from TRBV28 and TRBJ1-6; 7 bases align to TRBD1. From germline, CDR1 is MDHEN and CDR2 SYDVKM. V shed 7 bases, J shed 7 bases, and the junction held 10 bases outside the gene matches. The CDR3 runs to 15 residues. The CDR3 here is CASTFTDRENSPLHF. The CDR3 bases are TGTGCCAGCACCTTTACTGACAGGGAAAATTCACCCCTCCACTTT.

V and J are TRBV7-9 and TRBJ2-1; TRBD2 aligns across 10 bases. The germline V gene has CDR1 SEHNR and CDR2 FQNEAQ (reference sequence). CDR3 length equals 15 residues. V was pared by 5 bases and J by 7 bases, with 8 bases of the junction left unmatched. CDR3 sequence reads: CASSDPSGSGNEQFF. The CDR3 DNA sequence: TGTGCCAGCAGCGATCCTAGCGGGAGCGGGAATGAGCAGTTCTTC.

The chain couples TRBV2 to TRBJ2-7; a weak D match, TRBD2 (5 bases). The length of the CDR3 is 16 residues. Germline V CDR1 and CDR2: SNHLY, FYNNEI. The germline V and J ends were trimmed by 6 bases and 2 bases, with 20 bases remaining between them. CDR3 DNA sequence: TGTGCCAGCAGGAGTGCCTGGGCAGGAGGTCCCTACGAGCAGTACTTC. It codes for CASRSAWAGGPYEQYF.

The sample holds one count of this clone. V is TRBV9 and J is TRBJ2-3; 8 bases match TRBD2. From germline, CDR1 is SGDLS and CDR2 YYNGEE. The CDR3 length is 14 residues. After removal of 3 bases from V and 11 bases from J, the junction contained 11 bases not matched to a gene. The CDR3 nucleotides are TGTGCCAGCAGCGGAGCGCCAACCGGGACTAGGCAGTATTTT. This encodes CASSGAPTGTRQYF.

This CDR3 is CSVVSGSQGAGTQYF. The CDR3 nucleotides are TGCAGCGTTGTCTCCGGATCGCAGGGGGCCGGGACCCAGTACTTC. The genes are TRBV29-1 and TRBJ2-5; 8 positions match TRBD1. CDR3 size: 15 residues. CDR1 SQVTM and CDR2 ANQGSEA come from the germline V gene. After removal of 4 bases from V and 7 bases from J, the junction contained 14 bases not matched to a gene.

V is TRBV6-4 and J is TRBJ2-2, with 7 nucleotides matching TRBD1. V lost 10 bases, J lost 0 bases, and 8 bases stayed unmatched. CDR1 and CDR2 from the germline V gene are MRHNA and SNTAGT. This CDR3 is built from 15 residues. CDR3 amino acids: CANRPGQTNTGELFF. In nucleotides, the CDR3 is TGTGCCAACCGCCCGGGACAGACGAACACCGGGGAGCTGTTTTTT.

The V gene is TRBV7-3, the J gene TRBJ2-3; 8 positions match TRBD2. Germline assignment: CDR1 SGHTA and CDR2 FQGTGA. V dropped 5 bases and J dropped 4; count of bases not matched to a gene: 14. The CDR3 spans 17 residues. The CDR3 nucleotides read TGTGCCAGCAGCCCCCCAGGGCGGGAGGAAAGGGCAGATACGCAGTATTTT. Translating it yields CASSPPGREERADTQYF.

V gene TRBV12-5 combines with J gene TRBJ2-1, with TRBD2 as a possible D gene (6 bases). CDR1 and CDR2 (germline): LGHNT, FRNRAP. The CDR3 loop spans 12 amino acids. Trimming pared 4 bases from V and 12 bases from J, leaving 13 bases between. The CDR3, as DNA: TGTGCTAGTGGTTCGGGGGACCTGCGGCAGTTCTTC. Its translation is CASGSGDLRQFF.

The chain couples TRBV5-1 to TRBJ1-2, with TRBD1 matching 9 bases. The CDR3 runs 13 residues. V lost 0 bases, J lost 8 bases, and 2 bases stayed unmatched. Germline loops: CDR1 SGHRS, CDR2 YFSETQ. The CDR3 DNA reads as TGCGCCAGCAGCTTGGCACAGGGGGCAGGCTACACCTTC. This translates into CASSLAQGAGYTF.

The genes are TRBV7-9 and TRBJ1-1; tentative D call: TRBD1 (6 bases). The CDR3 has 14 residues. V was cut by 6 bases and J by 3 bases, with 14 bases left in between. CDR1 SEHNR and CDR2 FQNEAQ come from the germline V gene (reference sequence). The CDR3 DNA is TGTGCCAGCAGGGCACAGGGTAGGGACACTGAAGCTTTCTTT. Protein product: CASRAQGRDTEAFF.

The chain joins TRBV5-6 to TRBJ2-3; maybe TRBD2 (6 bases). Trimming left V 3 bases short and J 0 bases short, with 14 bases between. Germline loops: CDR1 SGHDT, CDR2 YYEEEE. The CDR3 has 16 residues. DNA of the CDR3: TGTGCCAGCAGCTGGACCTATAGCGGAAGCACAGATACGCAGTATTTT. Translation gives CASSWTYSGSTDTQYF. The complete variable domain, with remaining parts taken from reference TRBV5-6 and TRBJ2-3, reads DAGVTQSPTHLIKTRGQQVTLRCSPKSGHDTVSWYQQALGQGPQFIFQYYEEEERQRGNFPDRFSGHQFPNYSSELNVNALLLGDSALYLCASSWTYSGSTDTQYFGPGTRLTVL.

This chain links TRBV4-3 with TRBJ1-2; D is undetermined. V lost 3 bases to trimming and J lost 7 bases, with 15 bases between them. Germline CDR1 LGHNA, CDR2 YSLEER. This CDR3 is built from 14 residues. Here the CDR3 reads CASSQTYTDSGYTF. The CDR3 region has the DNA TGCGCCAGCAGCCAGACATATACGGACTCTGGCTACACCTTC.

The rearrangement links TRBV4-1 to TRBJ2-3; TRBD2 agrees at 8 bases. Germline CDR1 reads MGHRA; CDR2 reads YSYEKL. The CDR3 length is 18 residues. V lost 3 bases to trimming and J lost 4 bases; unmatched junction nucleotides: 15. The CDR3 here is CASSQGGWRGAVADTQYF. The CDR3 DNA follows: TGCGCCAGCAGCCAGGGGGGGTGGCGGGGGGCTGTGGCAGATACGCAGTATTTT.